This T cell receptor beta chain stems from a study of T cell responses to AZD1222 COVID-19 vaccine (dated by TCRdb to about 2021). About the study as a whole: A total of approximately 240 trial participants underwent TCR sequencing, of whom approximately 200 had received two doses of AZD1222 and some 26 had received two doses of the MenACWY control vaccine. Trial participants were enrolled by age into 18-55, 56-69 and 70-plus year subgroups, with around 140, 26 and 57 TCR-sequenced participants respectively.

Including the terminal cysteine and phenylalanine, the CDR3 comprises 15 residues. Only the CDR3 DNA stays, 45 bases, in frame from base 1. V lost 5 bases and J lost 8 bases, and the count of bases not matched to a germline gene is 14. CDR1 and CDR2 are read off the germline V gene (reference sequence) as PRHDT and FYEKMQ. General findings and caveats noted by the study authors: Conclusions about previously exposed vaccinees are limited, since just five to seven AZD1222 recipients were seropositive for SARS-CoV-2 at baseline. Participants were mostly white British and included more females than males, and it was suggested by the authors that clonal diversity may have been underestimated. Reportedly, close to half of the unique spike-specific TCRs recognized epitopes lying outside the regions that are mutated in the B.1.351 and B.1.1.7 variants. A significant rise in spike-specific TCR breadth and depth was observed after two AZD1222 doses relative to day 0 and relative to MenACWY recipients. Because no day 14 peak-response samples were available, the repertoires could be characterized only after the peak T cell response. The vaccine-associated CD4 TCRs covered the entire spike protein, and the dominant responses fell in regions 160-218 and 743-854. The 56-69-year group was small, and its depth increase did not reach significance, likely because of low power.

The CDR3 regions of human TCRbeta chains were subjected to immunosequencing. Per the source publication's procedure: Repertoire TCRs were matched against a reference library of SARS-CoV-2-specific TCRs generated with the MIRA antigen-specificity platform. Breadth was defined as the fraction of unique TCRs that were SARS-CoV-2-associated, and depth was defined as the fraction of total T cells that were SARS-CoV-2-associated. Using the MIRA data, each spike-specific TCR was mapped to the spike region that the TCR reacts to and placed in a CD4 or CD8 class. Log10-transformed breadth and depth values were compared by one-way ANOVA with Sidak's multiple comparisons tests. Imported from immuneACCESS, the table was reduced by TCRdb to in-frame sequences with V and J called. These copies leave out some clones; in studies compared against another copy, an unresolved V gene accounts for under half, and the cause of the remainder is not known. The V and J calls and the clone size are those of that table, but D and trimming were determined from the DNA. The sample table contains about 160,000 clones; only one count was recorded for 94% of them. The top ten clones comprise roughly 5.5% of the sample.

In light of the paper, this sample's time point label describes: about 28 days (+/-7) after the second vaccine dose. AZD1222 recipients whose second dose came at about 4 weeks and those whose second dose came at about 12 weeks were combined into one group, since spike-specific TCR depth and breadth did not differ between the two schedules. Vaccinee samples were obtained from the UK trials COV001 and COV002, which included a single-blind randomized controlled phase 2/3 trial of AZD1222 (ChAdOx1 nCoV-19) in healthy adults. Trial participant PBMC samples were collected at day 0 and day 28 after the second dose for TCRbeta chain sequencing. Concerning this clone: Its target antigen remains unknown. No much larger clonotype is one base removed from it; base qualities were not supplied.

The TCR originated in an adult who received the AZD1222 COVID-19 vaccine. The chain links TRBV13 with TRBJ1-2; 7 junctional bases match TRBD1. The specimen was peripheral blood, collected 28 days after the second AZD1222 dose. Read as DNA, the sequence is TGTGCCAGCAGCCTGGGTAGAGGGGGCTACTTGGGCTACACCTTC. It translates as CASSLGRGGYLGYTF.